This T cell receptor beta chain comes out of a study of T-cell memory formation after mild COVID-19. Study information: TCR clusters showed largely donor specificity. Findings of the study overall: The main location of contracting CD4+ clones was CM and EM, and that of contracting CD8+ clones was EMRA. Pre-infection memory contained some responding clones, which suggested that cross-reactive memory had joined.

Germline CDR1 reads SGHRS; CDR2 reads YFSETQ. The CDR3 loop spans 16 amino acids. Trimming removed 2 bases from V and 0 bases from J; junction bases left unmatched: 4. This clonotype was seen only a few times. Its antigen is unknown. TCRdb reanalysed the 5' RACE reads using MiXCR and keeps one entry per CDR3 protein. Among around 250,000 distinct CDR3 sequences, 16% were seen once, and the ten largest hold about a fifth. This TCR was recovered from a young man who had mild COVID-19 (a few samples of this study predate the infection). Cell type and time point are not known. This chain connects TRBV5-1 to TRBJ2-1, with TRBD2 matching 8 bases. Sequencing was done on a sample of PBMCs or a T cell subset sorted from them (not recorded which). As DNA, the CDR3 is TGCGCCAGCAGCTTAGGCGGGGGGATCTCCTACAATGAGCAGTTCTTC. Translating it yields CASSLGGGISYNEQFF.